This TCR beta chain was obtained from a study of T-cell memory formation after mild COVID-19. Study details: Clustering of TCRs was largely donor specific.

Each CDR3 protein gets one entry after TCRdb re-called the 5' RACE reads with MiXCR. The repertoire consists of some 320,000 distinct CDR3 sequences, with 15% occurring once and the leading ten covering 20% to 25%. As concerns this clonotype: Its antigen remains unknown.

Study results and caveats: Day 37-peaking second-wave clones had unconfirmed SARS-CoV-2 specificity.

The sequence was obtained from a man aged 18-30 years who had mild COVID-19 (a few samples of this study predate the infection). Cell type and time point are not known. The material sequenced was PBMCs or a T cell subset sorted from them (not recorded which).

The CDR3 nucleotides are TGCGCCAGCAGCTTGGGAGACTCGCGAAATGAGCAGTTCTTC. Translation gives CASSLGDSRNEQFF. The chain couples TRBV5-1 to TRBJ2-1; D is undetermined. There are 14 residues in the CDR3. In germline, CDR1 is SGHRS, CDR2 YFSETQ. V shed 0 bases and J shed 7 bases, with 11 bases lying between them.